The 18 T cell receptor beta chains below all came from one sample that was sequenced in a study of sequential checkpoint blockade in melanoma. Assay used: immunoSEQ multiplex PCR; TCRdb lists only in-frame clones, some missing. The repertoire holds 9,500 to 15,000 clones, about 79% seen once, with about 7.5% in the top ten. Stated treatment: randomized to nivolumab then ipilimumab (arm A) or the reverse (arm B). The specimen was CD8+ T cells sorted from blood (inferred from file names), collected from a patient given nivolumab and ipilimumab in sequence. Receptor source: a human donor with melanoma.

V is TRBV27 and J is TRBJ2-3; D is possibly TRBD1 (5 bases). The germline V and J ends were trimmed by 3 bases and 4 bases, with 8 bases remaining between them. The CDR3 sequence is 13 residues long. Germline lookup yields CDR1 MNHEY and CDR2 SMNVEV (reference sequence). CDR3 in amino acids: CASSFQGSDTQYF. DNA for the CDR3: TGTGCCAGCAGTTTCCAGGGTTCAGATACGCAGTATTTT.

This chain connects TRBV27 to TRBJ2-7, with 10 nucleotides matching TRBD2. The germline V gene encodes CDR1 MNHEY and CDR2 SMNVEV (reference sequence). With 2 bases clipped from V and 0 bases from J, the junction kept 25 bases outside the gene matches. This CDR3 has 23 amino acids. The CDR3: CASSLIPPGPIGPGLAYSYEQYF. The CDR3 DNA reads as TGTGCCAGCAGTTTAATCCCACCCGGGCCGATTGGGCCGGGACTAGCGTACTCCTACGAGCAGTACTTC.

This clone was seen a single time. This chain joins TRBV7-2 and TRBJ2-3, with 9 nucleotides matching TRBD2. The CDR3 covers 16 residues. V lost 5 bases and J lost 2; bases outside the gene matches: 8. Looked up from germline, CDR1 is SGHTA and CDR2 is FQGNSA. The DNA of the CDR3 is TGTGCCAGCAGCCAGGGACTAGCCGCTGTCACAGATACGCAGTATTTT. This translates into CASSQGLAAVTDTQYF. The full variable domain, its missing parts supplied by reference TRBV7-2 and TRBJ2-3, is GAGVSQSPSNKVTEKGKDVELRCDPISGHTALYWYRQSLGQGLEFLIYFQGNSAPDKSGLPSDRFSAERTGGSVSTLTIQRTQQEDSAVYLCASSQGLAAVTDTQYFGPGTRLTVL.

J is TRBJ2-7 and V is TRBV4-1, with 9 bases identical to TRBD2. This CDR3 is 15 amino acids long. With V trimmed by 1 base and J by 6 bases, 7 bases remained unmatched. Germline V gene sequence: CDR1 MGHRA, CDR2 YSYEKL. CDR3 DNA sequence: TGCGCCAGCAGCCAAGTCCAGCGGGGGGCTGGCGAGCAGTACTTC. It encodes CASSQVQRGAGEQYF.

The chain combines TRBV23-1 with TRBJ1-1; D perhaps matches TRBD1 (6 bases). TRBV23-1 is flagged as an ORF with uncertain function. This CDR3 is built from 13 residues. Trimming removed 0 bases from V and 12 bases from J, with 14 bases in between. CDR3 in DNA: TGCGCCAGCAGTCAATCGAAGAGGGGGGGGCCTTTCTTT. As protein: CASSQSKRGGPFF.

V gene TRBV4-1 combines with J gene TRBJ2-3; D call uncertain. The ends were cut back, 5 bases at V and 3 bases at J, with 6 bases in the middle. Germline V lookup: CDR1 MGHRA, CDR2 YSYEKL. The CDR3 sequence is 12 residues long. The CDR3 DNA reads as TGCGCCAGCAGCTCTTTAACAGATACGCAGTATTTT. Translated, it gives CASSSLTDTQYF.

In this sample, this clone turned up once. CDR3 sequence reads: CASSFGGFDQPQHF. The CDR3 nucleotides read TGTGCCAGCAGCTTCGGGGGTTTCGACCAGCCCCAGCATTTT. V and J are TRBV27 and TRBJ1-5, with D perhaps TRBD1 (5 bases). The germline V gene has CDR1 MNHEY and CDR2 SMNVEV (reference sequence). This CDR3 region has 14 residues. Between the trimmed V and J ends, which lost 6 bases and 7 bases, there was a span of 16 bases.

The chain uses TRBV5-1 and TRBJ2-7; 7 positions match TRBD2. The ends lost 1 base at V and 3 bases at J; junction bases unmatched: 1. Germline V lookup: CDR1 SGHRS, CDR2 YFSETQ. CDR3 length: 13 residues. The CDR3 sequence is CASSLTGGYEQYF. The CDR3 DNA reads as TGCGCCAGCAGCTTGACGGGGGGCTACGAGCAGTACTTC.

The V gene is TRBV27, the J gene TRBJ2-3; 9 bases line up with TRBD2. The germline V gene encodes CDR1 MNHEY and CDR2 SMNVEV (reference sequence). V lost 5 bases, J lost 4 bases, and 13 bases stayed unmatched. The CDR3 has 17 amino acids. Here the CDR3 DNA reads TGTGCCAGCAGTCCAACAACATTTAGCGGGGGCGCAGATACGCAGTATTTT. Translating gives CASSPTTFSGGADTQYF.

The V and J genes are TRBV4-1 and TRBJ2-7, with TRBD2 matching 14 bases. This CDR3 contains 19 residues. J lost 0 bases, V lost 4 bases, and 11 bases had no gene match. Germline CDR1 reads MGHRA; CDR2 reads YSYEKL. CDR3 DNA: TGCGCCAGCAGCCTCACAGGACTAGCGGGAGGCAGGAGCTCCTACGAGCAGTACTTC. The encoded protein is CASSLTGLAGGRSSYEQYF.

The rearrangement joins TRBV9 to TRBJ2-1; a possible D gene is TRBD1 (6 bases). The CDR3 sequence is 13 residues long. Germline CDR1 reads SGDLS; CDR2 reads YYNGEE. The germline V and J ends were trimmed by 5 bases and 5 bases, with 11 bases remaining between them. DNA for the CDR3: TGTGCCAGCAGTTCTGGGACACACAATGAGCAGTTCTTC. This codes for CASSSGTHNEQFF.

By frequency in the sample, this clone is large. The CDR3 bases are TGTGCCAGCAGCCCCACCCCAGGGGCAATTGACGAGCAGTACTTC. It specifies CASSPTPGAIDEQYF. The chain carries TRBV7-8 and TRBJ2-7, with a weak D call TRBD1 (6 bases). V shed 5 bases and J shed 5 bases, with 19 bases lying between them. The germline V gene has CDR1 SGHVS and CDR2 FQNEAQ. The CDR3 totals 15 residues.

This clone has just a few counts. The V and J genes are TRBV5-1 and TRBJ1-5; 8 nucleotides agree with TRBD1. V was pared by 2 bases and J by 3 bases, with 4 bases of the junction left unmatched. CDR1 SGHRS and CDR2 YFSETQ come from the germline V gene. The CDR3 loop spans 15 amino acids. The CDR3: CASSFGQGDNQPQHF. The CDR3, as DNA: TGCGCCAGCAGCTTCGGACAGGGCGACAATCAGCCCCAGCATTTT. Based on the CDR3 plus reference TRBV5-1 and TRBJ1-5, the full variable domain is KAGVTQTPRYLIKTRGQQVTLSCSPISGHRSVSWYQQTPGQGLQFLFEYFSETQRNKGNFPGRFSGRQFSNSRSEMNVSTLELGDSALYLCASSFGQGDNQPQHFGDGTRLSIL.

V gene TRBV5-1 combines with J gene TRBJ2-1; TRBD2 agrees at 9 bases. Germline lookup yields CDR1 SGHRS and CDR2 YFSETQ. V trimming: 4 bases; J trimming: 4 bases; junction bases outside the gene matches: 6. CDR3 length: 15 amino acids. DNA of the CDR3: TGCGCCAGCAGCCCGGGCACTAGCGGGTACAATGAGCAGTTCTTC. Translating it yields CASSPGTSGYNEQFF.

The chain couples TRBV27 to TRBJ2-7, with 10 bases matching TRBD1. The trim removed 3 bases at V and 2 bases at J, leaving 4 bases unmatched. The CDR3 covers 15 residues. In germline, CDR1 is MNHEY, CDR2 SMNVEV (reference sequence). The CDR3 nucleotides are TGTGCCAGCAGTTTCTCGGGACAGGGGACCTACGAGCAGTACTTC. Translated, it gives CASSFSGQGTYEQYF.

This clone was picked up a small number of times. This rearrangement joins TRBV27 to TRBJ2-3; D might be TRBD2 (6 bases). Germline V gives CDR1 MNHEY, CDR2 SMNVEV (reference sequence). V was shortened by 7 bases and J by 5 bases, with 16 bases between the two germline ends. The CDR3 covers 14 residues. For the CDR3, the DNA is TGTGCCAGCACCCTAGCCGGAGGGGTAGATACGCAGTATTTT. Translating it yields CASTLAGGVDTQYF.

This chain uses TRBV5-1 with TRBJ2-1, with 7 positions matching TRBD2. Germline assignment: CDR1 SGHRS and CDR2 YFSETQ. The CDR3 consists of 17 residues. V shed 2 bases, J shed 0 bases, and the junction held 8 bases outside the gene matches. In DNA form, the CDR3 reads TGCGCCAGCAGCTTCTCTAGCGGAGGGCCCTCCTACAATGAGCAGTTCTTC. Residues: CASSFSSGGPSYNEQFF.

The rearrangement uses TRBV28 and TRBJ2-1; no clear D gene. V was trimmed by 2 bases and J by 6 bases, leaving 17 bases between them. The CDR3 is 16 amino acids. Germline V CDR1 and CDR2: MDHEN, SYDVKM. CDR3 sequence: CASSLIRFSVVNEQFF. CDR3 DNA sequence: TGTGCCAGCAGTTTAATTCGTTTCTCGGTTGTCAATGAGCAGTTCTTC. The full variable domain, with the rest looked up from reference TRBV28 and TRBJ2-1, is DVKVTQSSRYLVKRTGEKVFLECVQDMDHENMFWYRQDPGLGLRLIYFSYDVKMKEKGDIPEGYSVSREKKERFSLILESASTNQTSMYLCASSLIRFSVVNEQFFGPGTRLTVL.